Listed here are 5 T cell receptor beta chains from one sample, sequenced in a study of OX40 agonist ivuxolimab in advanced cancers. The repertoire was sequenced with immunoSEQ multiplex PCR; TCRdb's copy has only in-frame clones and lacks some. The sample shows around 50,000 clones, 88% of them seen only once. Sequenced here: CD4+ or CD8+ T cells sorted from blood, sampled in a trial of the OX40 agonist ivuxolimab. Receptors were obtained from an adult with an advanced solid tumor such as melanoma, head and neck, liver or kidney cancer.

The CDR3 sequence is CASSFQGINQPQHF. CDR3 bases: TGTGCCAGCAGTTTTCAGGGCATCAATCAGCCCCAGCATTTT. This chain links TRBV28 with TRBJ1-5; the D gene is possibly TRBD1 (5 bases). The CDR3 spans 14 residues. Germline-derived CDR1 and CDR2 are MDHEN and SYDVKM. The V end was cut by 3 bases, the J end by 3 bases, with 9 bases between. Together with reference TRBV28 and TRBJ1-5, the CDR3 gives the full variable domain: DVKVTQSSRYLVKRTGEKVFLECVQDMDHENMFWYRQDPGLGLRLIYFSYDVKMKEKGDIPEGYSVSREKKERFSLILESASTNQTSMYLCASSFQGINQPQHFGDGTRLSIL.

CDR3 nucleotide sequence: TGTGCCAGCAGGTCTCATAATGAAAAACTGTTTTTT. As protein: CASRSHNEKLFF. The J gene is TRBJ1-4, the V gene TRBV2; D ambiguous. Germline V gene lookup returns CDR1 SNHLY and CDR2 FYNNEI. This CDR3 has 12 residues. Trimming took 6 bases from V and 4 from J, leaving 6 bases between them.

CDR3 bases: TGTGCCAGTAGTACCGACAATCCTAATGAAAAACTGTTTTTT. It is translated as CASSTDNPNEKLFF. V usage is TRBV19 and J usage is TRBJ1-4; D unresolved. Trimming stripped 4 bases from V and 3 bases from J, with 9 bases between. CDR3 length: 14 residues. Germline CDR1 reads LNHDA; CDR2 reads SQIVND (reference sequence).

The chain has TRBV29-1 and TRBJ2-3; D call uncertain. Trimming cost V 4 bases and J 2 bases, with 10 bases left between them. The germline CDR1 and CDR2 sequences are SQVTM and ANQGSEA. The CDR3 has 13 amino acids. The CDR3 region has the DNA TGCAGCGTTGGGGGTTGGCCCACAGATACGCAGTATTTT. Its protein is CSVGGWPTDTQYF.

This clone was recorded a few times. The rearrangement joins TRBV29-1 to TRBJ2-7; no firm D call. This CDR3 contains 12 residues. Germline CDR1 and CDR2: SQVTM and ANQGSEA. V lost 7 bases, J lost 4 bases, and 14 bases lay in between. CDR3 nucleotides: TGCAGCGCCCGAATCGGAATGTACGAGCAGTACTTC. The encoded protein is CSARIGMYEQYF.